This entry is about one TCR beta chain. The sample originates from a study of blood T cell repertoires in COVID-19. Turning to the study itself: Italy, Spain and the United States were the sources of the convalescent and acute COVID-19 samples.

Per the study methods: Researchers report that nucleated cell counts were estimated from reference gene primer amplification. Some clones are missing from TCRdb's copy, which holds only in-frame ones; the method was immunoSEQ multiplex PCR. The V and J calls and clone size are taken from that table; D and trimming were inferred from the DNA. The sample consists of 200,000 or so clones, about nine tenths of them appearing once. This CDR3 is 16 amino acids long. Trimming removed 5 bases from V and 7 bases from J, with 23 bases in between. Per germline, CDR1 SGHTA and CDR2 FQGNSA. The receptor was derived from a man between 65 and 85 years old with active or convalescent COVID-19. The rearrangement uses TRBV7-2 and TRBJ2-5, with D perhaps TRBD2 (5 bases). The sequencing sample was made of peripheral blood. CDR3 protein: CASSNSRASRVGTQYF. DNA of the CDR3: TGTGCCAGCAGCAATAGTAGAGCTAGCCGGGTAGGGACCCAGTACTTC.